A single sample is the source of the 28 T cell receptor beta chains below, sequenced in a study of cytomegalovirus exposure and HLA in healthy donors. Primers for the PCR totalled 60 Vbeta and 13 Jbeta. The data were produced by immunoSEQ multiplex PCR, yet TCRdb's version contains in-frame clones alone and is incomplete. Of some 190,000 clones listed, roughly four fifths are singletons. Sequencing input: PBMCs. These receptors all stem from a man in his late teens or twenties in good health and CMV-seronegative.

V usage is TRBV5-6 and J usage is TRBJ1-2, with 7 bases lining up with TRBD1. The V and J ends lost 1 base and 8 bases, in that order; junction bases with no gene match: 11. From germline, CDR1 is SGHDT and CDR2 YYEEEE. The CDR3 contains 15 residues. CDR3 DNA sequence: TGTGCCAGCAGCTTGCGAAACAGGGGTTCATTCGGCTACACCTTC. This gives the protein CASSLRNRGSFGYTF.

The chain combines TRBV5-6 with TRBJ1-2; D perhaps matches TRBD1 (5 bases). Germline V gives CDR1 SGHDT, CDR2 YYEEEE. V gave up 0 bases and J gave up 2 bases, with 14 bases separating them. The length of the CDR3 is 16 residues. DNA for the CDR3: TGTGCCAGCAGCTTGGGTGTCGGCAGGGTCAACTATGGCTACACCTTC. Translating gives CASSLGVGRVNYGYTF.

The chain links TRBV29-1 to TRBJ1-2; TRBD1 might be the D (5 bases). Trimming cost V 7 bases and J 4 bases, with 25 bases left between them. Germline V gives CDR1 SQVTM, CDR2 ANQGSEA. This CDR3 region has 16 residues. The CDR3 loop reads CSAWDLQGSRGYGYTF. The CDR3 DNA is TGCAGCGCCTGGGATCTGCAGGGTAGCCGAGGCTATGGCTACACCTTC.

This chain links TRBV4-1 with TRBJ2-7, with D perhaps TRBD1 (6 bases). With 0 bases removed from V and 2 bases from J, the gap between germline ends came to 11 bases. The CDR3 consists of 15 residues. CDR1 MGHRA and CDR2 YSYEKL come from the germline V gene. Here the CDR3 DNA reads TGCGCCAGCAGCCAAGATCCGACAGGAACCTACGAGCAGTACTTC. Its translation: CASSQDPTGTYEQYF.

This chain links TRBV13 with TRBJ2-2, with 9 bases lining up with TRBD1. The length of the CDR3 is 15 residues. From germline, CDR1 is PRHDT and CDR2 FYEKMQ (reference sequence). Trimming took 5 bases from V and 8 from J; bases not matched to a gene: 9. Here the CDR3 DNA reads TGTGCCAGCAGCCCGCGGGACAGGGAGCCGGGGGAGCTGTTTTTT. Translation: CASSPRDREPGELFF.

The V call is TRBV30, the J call TRBJ2-7; 10 bases map to TRBD2. This CDR3 contains 18 residues. In germline, CDR1 is GTSNPN, CDR2 SVGIG (reference sequence). V gave up 0 bases and J gave up 0 bases; unmatched junction bases: 11. CDR3 amino acids: CAWSVPSGRPQSSYEQYF. The CDR3 DNA is TGTGCCTGGAGTGTTCCTAGCGGGAGACCCCAGAGCTCCTACGAGCAGTACTTC. The full variable domain, rest sourced from reference TRBV30 and TRBJ2-7, is SQTIHQWPATLVQPVGSPLSLECTVEGTSNPNLYWYRQAAGRGLQLLFYSVGIGQISSEVPQNLSASRPQDRQFILSSKKLLLSDSGFYLCAWSVPSGRPQSSYEQYFGPGTRLTVT.

The DNA for the CDR3 is TGTGCCAGCAGCTTAACCACCCCCCCAGGGAACACTGAAGCTTTCTTT. The encoded protein is CASSLTTPPGNTEAFF. This chain connects TRBV7-6 to TRBJ1-1, with D unresolved. The V and J ends lost 2 bases and 1 base respectively, with 14 bases between them. Germline V gene lookup returns CDR1 SGHVS and CDR2 FNYEAQ. The CDR3 is made up of 16 amino acids.

V usage is TRBV6-1 and J usage is TRBJ1-5; no reliable D call. The CDR3 extends over 13 amino acids. The ends were cut back, 7 bases at V and 3 bases at J, with 10 bases in the middle. Germline CDR1 and CDR2: MNHNS and SASEGT. The CDR3 spells CASKEGSNQPQHF. The CDR3 DNA sequence: TGTGCCAGCAAGGAGGGATCCAATCAGCCCCAGCATTTT.

The gene calls are TRBV9 and TRBJ2-5; TRBD2 matches 9 bases. The J call may be incorrect, as the DNA end agrees better with TRBJ2-7. CDR1 and CDR2 from the germline V gene are SGDLS and YYNGEE. The CDR3 sequence is 15 residues long. The CDR3, as DNA: TGTGCCAGCAGCGTAGGCGGGACTAGCCTAGGCGAGCAGTACTTC. Its translation: CASSVGGTSLGEQYF.

The V and J genes are TRBV7-6 and TRBJ2-5; 7 bases fit TRBD1. V was clipped by 1 base and J by 0 bases; unmatched bases: 8. The germline gives CDR1 SGHVS, CDR2 FNYEAQ. There are 17 residues in the CDR3. In DNA form, the CDR3 reads TGTGCCAGCAGCTTAGTCTCGGGGACAGTGTACCAAGAGACCCAGTACTTC. Amino acid sequence: CASSLVSGTVYQETQYF.

The chain combines TRBV6-5 with TRBJ2-7; tentative D call: TRBD1 (6 bases). V lost 0 bases and J lost 3, with 15 bases in between. Germline V gene data show CDR1 as MNHEY and CDR2 as SVGAGI. The CDR3 has 16 residues. CDR3 amino acids: CASSYSSQGTNYEQYF. In DNA form, the CDR3 reads TGTGCCAGCAGTTACTCGTCCCAGGGGACAAACTACGAGCAGTACTTC.

This clone has only one observation. Other DNA sequences in this sample translate to the same CDR3. The J gene is TRBJ2-7, the V gene TRBV9; TRBD1 matches at 9 bases. Germline CDR1 and CDR2: SGDLS and YYNGEE. V was pared by 0 bases and J by 3 bases, with 4 bases of the junction left unmatched. The CDR3 covers 15 residues. The CDR3 reads CASSVGDRGNYEQYF. The DNA of the CDR3 is TGTGCCAGCAGCGTAGGAGACAGGGGGAACTACGAGCAGTACTTC.

This clone showed up just a few times. The chain couples TRBV28 to TRBJ1-1; perhaps TRBD1 as D (5 bases). Germline assignment: CDR1 MDHEN and CDR2 SYDVKM. The V gene lost 8 bases and the J gene lost 1 base, with 14 bases spanning the gap. The CDR3 consists of 14 residues. The CDR3 sequence is CASRSSGSNTEAFF. The CDR3 coding sequence is TGTGCCAGCCGCTCATCAGGGTCGAACACTGAAGCTTTCTTT.

The rearrangement joins TRBV6-1 to TRBJ1-2; TRBD1 agrees at 8 bases. Germline values: CDR1 MNHNS, CDR2 SASEGT. The CDR3 is made up of 15 amino acids. V trimming: 5 bases; J trimming: 2 bases; junction bases outside the gene matches: 7. CDR3 amino acids: CASSLGGQANYGYTF. Written as DNA, the CDR3 is TGTGCCAGCAGTTTGGGGGGACAGGCCAACTATGGCTACACCTTC.

A word on this clone: Different DNA sequences within this sample yield the same CDR3. V usage is TRBV9 and J usage is TRBJ2-3, with 8 nucleotides matching TRBD2. After removal of 0 bases from V and 3 bases from J, the junction contained 3 bases not matched to a gene. The CDR3 length is 15 residues. Germline V gives CDR1 SGDLS, CDR2 YYNGEE. The CDR3 loop reads CASSVDGGATDTQYF. The CDR3 region has the DNA TGTGCCAGCAGCGTAGACGGGGGGGCAACAGATACGCAGTATTTT.

This clone has a single count. This rearrangement joins TRBV10-3 to TRBJ1-4; D possibly corresponds to TRBD1 (6 bases). This CDR3 comprises 13 residues. The V gene lost 5 bases and the J gene lost 6 bases, with 10 bases spanning the gap. The germline V gene has CDR1 ENHRY and CDR2 SYGVKD. CDR3 sequence: CAISTGKDEKLFF. The CDR3 coding sequence is TGTGCCATCAGTACAGGGAAAGATGAAAAACTGTTTTTT.

This clone was counted a single time. The CDR3 reads CACQPGTGNYEQYF. In DNA form, the CDR3 reads TGTGCCTGCCAACCCGGGACTGGAAACTACGAGCAGTACTTC. The gene calls are TRBV6-1 and TRBJ2-7; perhaps TRBD2 as D (6 bases). Looked up from germline, CDR1 is MNHNS and CDR2 is SASEGT. Trimming took 11 bases from V and 3 from J, leaving 20 bases between them. CDR3 length: 14 residues.

The chain recombines TRBV9 with TRBJ2-2; 11 nucleotides agree with TRBD1. Losses at the gene ends were 5 bases for V and 5 bases for J; bases not matched to a gene: 2. The CDR3 extends over 14 amino acids. Germline CDR1 SGDLS, CDR2 YYNGEE. The CDR3 DNA follows: TGTGCCAGCAGGGGGACAGGGGGGACCGGGGAGCTGTTTTTT. It translates to CASRGTGGTGELFF.

V gene TRBV4-1 combines with J gene TRBJ2-5, with D uncertain. The CDR3 covers 17 residues. CDR1 is MGHRA and CDR2 is YSYEKL in the germline V gene. Trimming took 2 bases from V and 5 from J, leaving 21 bases between them. CDR3 sequence: CASSQSFASSSGETQYF. In nucleotides, the CDR3 is TGCGCCAGCAGCCAATCTTTCGCCTCGTCCTCCGGGGAGACCCAGTACTTC.

This chain joins TRBV15 and TRBJ1-3; tentatively, D is TRBD1 (5 bases). Germline V gene lookup returns CDR1 LNHNV and CDR2 YYDKDF (reference sequence). The V gene lost 0 bases and the J gene lost 1 base, with 13 bases spanning the gap. The CDR3 loop spans 17 amino acids. The CDR3 spells CATSREQVLTSGNTIYF. The CDR3 DNA reads TGTGCCACCAGCAGAGAACAGGTGCTCACTTCTGGAAACACCATATATTTT.

The chain couples TRBV6-5 to TRBJ2-7; possible D gene TRBD2, 6 bases. CDR3 length: 14 residues. V was pared by 11 bases and J by 0 bases, with 17 bases between. In germline, CDR1 is MNHEY, CDR2 SVGAGI. In DNA form, the CDR3 reads TGTGCCGCCAGGAGAGGGGAGGCCTCCTACGAGCAGTACTTC. Its protein product is CAARRGEASYEQYF.

The rearrangement joins TRBV10-3 to TRBJ2-7; TRBD2 might be the D (5 bases). This CDR3 is built from 16 residues. The ends were cut back, 3 bases at V and 1 base at J, with 16 bases in the middle. Germline V CDR1 and CDR2: ENHRY, SYGVKD. The CDR3 loop is CAISESRGLVSYEQYF. For the CDR3, the DNA is TGTGCCATCAGTGAAAGTCGGGGTTTAGTGTCCTACGAGCAGTACTTC.

The chain uses TRBV2 and TRBJ2-7, with D perhaps matching TRBD1 (5 bases). CDR1 and CDR2 from the germline V gene are SNHLY and FYNNEI. The V gene lost 7 bases and the J gene lost 0 bases, with 10 bases spanning the gap. This CDR3 has 13 residues. CDR3 nucleotides: TGTGCCAGCATCAAGGGGTCCTCCTACGAGCAGTACTTC. Amino acids: CASIKGSSYEQYF.

The rearrangement links TRBV7-9 to TRBJ1-2; possibly TRBD1 for D (5 bases). CDR1 and CDR2 (germline): SEHNR, FQNEAQ (reference sequence). V lost 5 bases to trimming and J lost 1 base, with 14 bases between them. The CDR3 totals 15 residues. This chain's CDR3 is CASSPAGRNNYGYTF. For the CDR3, the DNA is TGTGCCAGCAGCCCGGCGGGACGGAATAACTATGGCTACACCTTC.

This chain links TRBV9 with TRBJ2-7; 10 bases match TRBD2. Trimming at V came to 4 bases and at J to 6 bases, leaving 10 bases not matched to a gene. CDR1 is SGDLS and CDR2 is YYNGEE in the germline V gene. This CDR3 comprises 15 residues. The CDR3 DNA follows: TGTGCCAGCAGCCCACCACTAGCGGGACGATCCGAGCAGTACTTC. This translates into CASSPPLAGRSEQYF.

The chain has TRBV19 and TRBJ1-1, with no clear D. Trimming pared 6 bases from V and 4 bases from J, leaving 12 bases between. Germline V gene lookup returns CDR1 LNHDA and CDR2 SQIVND (reference sequence). This CDR3 has 13 residues. CDR3 sequence reads: CASSPVEGTEAFF. In DNA, the CDR3 is TGTGCCAGTAGCCCCGTCGAGGGCACTGAAGCTTTCTTT.

This chain uses TRBV10-1 with TRBJ2-5, with a weak D call TRBD1 (6 bases). The V and J ends lost 11 bases and 3 bases respectively, with 13 bases between them. In germline, CDR1 is WNHNN, CDR2 SYGVQD (reference sequence). The length of the CDR3 is 12 residues. CDR3 nucleotide sequence: TGCGCCGGGACAATTGGGGAAGAGACCCAGTACTTC. Its protein product is CAGTIGEETQYF.

The chain combines TRBV27 with TRBJ2-7; weak D call: TRBD2 (5 bases). V was trimmed by 3 bases and J by 4 bases, leaving 13 bases between them. Germline loops: CDR1 MNHEY, CDR2 SMNVEV (reference sequence). This CDR3 has 14 residues. CDR3 in amino acids: CASSFGLQPYEQYF. Here the CDR3 DNA reads TGTGCCAGCAGTTTTGGACTCCAGCCTTACGAGCAGTACTTC.